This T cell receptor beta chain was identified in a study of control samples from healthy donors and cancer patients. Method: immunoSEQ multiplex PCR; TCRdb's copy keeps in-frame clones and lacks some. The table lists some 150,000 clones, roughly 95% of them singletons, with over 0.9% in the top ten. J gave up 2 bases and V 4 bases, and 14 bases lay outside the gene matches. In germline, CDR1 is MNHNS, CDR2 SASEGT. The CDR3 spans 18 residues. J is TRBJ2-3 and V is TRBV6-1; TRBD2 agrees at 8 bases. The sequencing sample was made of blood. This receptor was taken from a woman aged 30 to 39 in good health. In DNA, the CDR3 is TGTGCCAGCAGTGTTCCCGTAAGCGGGGGCTGGGACACAGATACGCAGTATTTT. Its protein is CASSVPVSGGWDTDTQYF.